The next 14 T cell receptor beta chains were all read from a single sample in a study of T-cell memory formation after mild COVID-19. TCRdb recomputed calls from the 5' RACE reads with MiXCR, one row per CDR3 protein. Counted here are 550,000 to 600,000 distinct CDR3 sequences, 15% to 20% occurring once; the ten biggest clones make up about 8.6%. The sample taken for sequencing was PBMCs or a T cell subset sorted from them (not recorded which). The origin of the receptors is an adult woman who had mild COVID-19 (a few samples of this study predate the infection). Cell type and time point are not known.

The rearrangement uses TRBV2 and TRBJ2-6; D is possibly TRBD1 (5 bases). Deletions cut 4 bases from V and 0 bases from J, with 13 bases between. Germline CDR1 and CDR2: SNHLY and FYNNEI. This CDR3 contains 17 residues. DNA of the CDR3: TGTGCCAGCAGTGTATGGGCAGGGATCTCTGGGGCCAACGTCCTGACTTTC. Its protein is CASSVWAGISGANVLTF.

This clonotype was detected only a few times. V is TRBV7-8 and J is TRBJ2-7; D remains ambiguous. CDR3 length: 14 amino acids. Germline CDR1 is SGHVS and CDR2 is FQNEAQ. V lost 7 bases and J 0 bases, leaving 13 bases between the germline ends. The CDR3 region has the DNA TGTGCCAGCAACTCCGGTACGGGCTCCTACGAGCAGTACTTC. Protein sequence: CASNSGTGSYEQYF.

In its sample, this clonotype was seen a few times. This chain uses TRBV20-1 with TRBJ2-4; D is perhaps TRBD1 (6 bases). Per germline, CDR1 DFQATT and CDR2 SNEGSKA (reference sequence). Trimming pared 7 bases from V and 2 bases from J, leaving 12 bases between. This CDR3 is built from 13 residues. DNA for the CDR3: TGCAGTGGCCAGGGGTTGACCAAAAACATTCAGTACTTC. As protein: CSGQGLTKNIQYF.

This sequence joins TRBV7-9 and TRBJ2-1, with D perhaps TRBD1 (7 bases). The germline gives CDR1 SEHNR, CDR2 FQNEAQ (reference sequence). V was pared by 6 bases and J by 12 bases, with 21 bases between. The CDR3 covers 14 residues. CDR3 nucleotide sequence: TGTGCCAGCAGTCCAGGGGGGCATCTCTTAGTGCAGTTCTTC. The encoded protein is CASSPGGHLLVQFF.

The V call is TRBV4-1, the J call TRBJ1-5, with a tentative D call TRBD1 (5 bases). The CDR3 consists of 14 residues. Per the germline V gene, CDR1 is MGHRA and CDR2 is YSYEKL. The ends were cut back, 1 base at V and 6 bases at J, with 10 bases in the middle. Here the CDR3 DNA reads TGCGCCAGCAGCCAAGGACGGGGGGGTCAGCCCCAGCATTTT. It codes for CASSQGRGGQPQHF.

The V and J genes are TRBV5-1 and TRBJ2-7; TRBD1 is a possible D gene (5 bases). The CDR3 spans 14 residues. V was clipped by 4 bases and J by 0 bases, with 11 bases between them. The germline V gene has CDR1 SGHRS and CDR2 YFSETQ. CDR3 in amino acids: CASSDTGYSYEQYF. The CDR3 DNA reads TGCGCCAGCAGCGATACAGGATACTCCTACGAGCAGTACTTC.

This clonotype has more than one count but fewer than ten. This chain uses TRBV12-3 or TRBV12-4 with TRBJ2-1; no clear D gene. Trimming cost V 4 bases and J 8 bases, with 24 bases left between them. The CDR3 spans 17 residues. The CDR3 bases are TGTGCCAGCAGTTACTTAAACATACCGGCGACACCCGATGAGCAGTTCTTC. This sequence encodes CASSYLNIPATPDEQFF.

This sequence joins TRBV12-3 or TRBV12-4 and TRBJ2-3; D tentatively fits TRBD1 or TRBD2 (5 bases each). There are 15 residues in the CDR3. V was clipped by 5 bases and J by 2 bases, with 14 bases between them. The CDR3 protein is CASSARDGATDTQYF. The DNA of the CDR3 is TGTGCCAGCAGTGCCCGGGACGGAGCCACAGATACGCAGTATTTT.

The rearrangement links TRBV20-1 to TRBJ1-1; no definite D call. This CDR3 is built from 13 residues. Trimming took 4 bases from V and 4 from J, leaving 13 bases between them. The V gene's germline CDR1 is DFQATT and CDR2 SNEGSKA (reference sequence). CDR3 in amino acids: CSATPGRATEAFF. The CDR3, as DNA: TGCAGTGCTACCCCGGGGAGGGCCACTGAAGCTTTCTTT.

The chain links TRBV5-1 to TRBJ1-1; a possible D gene is TRBD1 (5 bases). The CDR3 has 13 amino acids. Germline CDR1 and CDR2: SGHRS and YFSETQ. With 4 bases removed from V and 4 bases from J, the gap between germline ends came to 11 bases. The CDR3 bases are TGCGCCAGCAGCACCATGGGACCCACTGAAGCTTTCTTT. As protein: CASSTMGPTEAFF.

This clonotype was seen ten or more times. CDR3 nucleotides: TGTGCCAGCAGGATGGGACGGAGCTCCTACAATGAGCAGTTCTTC. It translates to CASRMGRSSYNEQFF. The chain recombines TRBV12-3 or TRBV12-4 with TRBJ2-1; possibly TRBD1 or TRBD2 for D (5 bases each). The CDR3 covers 15 residues. Trimming removed 6 bases at V and 0 bases at J, with 12 bases between.

V is TRBV6-5 and J is TRBJ2-7; D could derive from TRBD1 or TRBD2 (5 bases each). The V gene lost 5 bases and the J gene lost 0 bases, with 17 bases spanning the gap. CDR3 size: 16 residues. Germline V lookup: CDR1 MNHEY, CDR2 SVGAGI. CDR3 bases: TGTGCCAGCAGTCTCTCGGGGCCCTTAAGCTCCTACGAGCAGTACTTC. This encodes CASSLSGPLSSYEQYF.

The table lists this clonotype with a few counts. The J gene is TRBJ2-3, the V gene TRBV29-1; possibly TRBD1 or TRBD2 for D (6 bases each). The V end lost 6 bases, the J end lost 5 bases, and 18 bases lay between the germline ends. Germline CDR1 reads SQVTM; CDR2 reads ANQGSEA. This CDR3 region has 14 residues. CDR3 sequence reads: CSVRPLRGEDTQYF. DNA of the CDR3: TGCAGCGTGAGGCCCCTAAGGGGGGAAGATACGCAGTATTTT.

This clonotype has more than one count but fewer than ten. The V gene is TRBV7-2, the J gene TRBJ2-1; TRBD1 might be the D (7 bases). The CDR3 totals 12 residues. Germline V lookup: CDR1 SGHTA, CDR2 FQGNSA. V was shortened by 5 bases and J by 14 bases, with 16 bases between the two germline ends. The CDR3 here is CASSRRQGGEFF. CDR3 bases: TGTGCCAGCAGCCGCCGCCAGGGGGGAGAGTTCTTC.